Presented here are 8 T cell receptor beta chains from one specimen sequenced in a study of T cell repertoires in cytomegalovirus infection. TCRdb itself ran the reads through MiXCR, one entry per CDR3 protein. The sample contains approximately 500,000 distinct CDR3 sequences, approximately 15% of which appear only once. Specimen: CD8+ T cells from PBMCs. The receptors here all came from a human donor in good health (CMV status not recorded). Some clones in this sample may be carry-over from other donors' samples.

This sequence joins TRBV29-1 and TRBJ2-7; 9 positions match TRBD1. The CDR3 extends over 12 amino acids. V was clipped by 7 bases and J by 3 bases; unmatched bases: 4. CDR1 SQVTM and CDR2 ANQGSEA come from the germline V gene. CDR3 protein: CSAGQGRYEQYF. In DNA form, the CDR3 reads TGCAGCGCTGGACAGGGGCGCTACGAGCAGTACTTC.

The rearrangement joins TRBV9 to TRBJ2-7; no reliable D call. The CDR3 extends over 14 amino acids. Germline V gene sequence: CDR1 SGDLS, CDR2 YYNGEE. Deletions cut 0 bases from V and 2 bases from J, with 9 bases between. The CDR3 region has the DNA TGTGCCAGCAGCGTAGGTGACGGCCCCTACGAGCAGTACTTC. As protein: CASSVGDGPYEQYF.

V usage is TRBV27 and J usage is TRBJ2-3; D unclear. The germline V gene encodes CDR1 MNHEY and CDR2 SMNVEV (reference sequence). Between the trimmed V and J ends, which lost 8 bases and 2 bases, there was a span of 17 bases. The CDR3 consists of 15 residues. This CDR3 reads CASGSRTHPTDTQYF. CDR3 bases: TGTGCCAGCGGGTCCCGGACCCACCCCACAGATACGCAGTATTTT.

This clonotype showed up just a few times. The chain employs TRBV7-9 and TRBJ1-1; no firm D call. Germline V gene lookup returns CDR1 SEHNR and CDR2 FQNEAQ (reference sequence). CDR3 size: 15 residues. Trimming stripped 1 base from V and 11 bases from J, with 20 bases between. Here the CDR3 reads CASSLVFPATIEAFF. CDR3 DNA: TGTGCCAGCAGCTTAGTCTTTCCAGCGACCATAGAGGCTTTCTTT.

This clonotype was observed at least ten times. This sequence joins TRBV11-2 and TRBJ1-4, with D perhaps matching TRBD1 (5 bases). The CDR3 consists of 15 residues. Germline V gene lookup returns CDR1 SGHAT and CDR2 FQNNGV. Deletions cut 1 base from V and 7 bases from J, with 13 bases between. The CDR3 reads CASSLGRTGAEKLFF. DNA of the CDR3: TGTGCCAGCAGCTTAGGACGGACCGGGGCTGAAAAACTGTTTTTT. The entire variable domain, with the rest obtained from reference TRBV11-2 and TRBJ1-4, is as follows: EAGVAQSPRYKIIEKRQSVAFWCNPISGHATLYWYQQILGQGPKLLIQFQNNGVVDDSQLPKDRFSAERLKGVDSTLKIQPAKLEDSAVYLCASSLGRTGAEKLFFGSGTQLSVL.

The chain links TRBV6-5 to TRBJ2-1, with TRBD2 matching over 11 bases. The trim removed 4 bases at V and 6 bases at J, leaving 5 bases unmatched. This CDR3 is built from 15 residues. Germline values: CDR1 MNHEY, CDR2 SVGAGI. CDR3 coding DNA: TGTGCCAGCAGTTTAGCGGGGGGGCTGGCCAATGAGCAGTTCTTC. It translates to CASSLAGGLANEQFF.

The rearrangement links TRBV20-1 to TRBJ2-7, with D tentatively TRBD1 or TRBD2 (5 bases each). The CDR3 covers 11 residues. V was shortened by 7 bases and J by 2 bases, with 9 bases between the two germline ends. From germline, CDR1 is DFQATT and CDR2 SNEGSKA (reference sequence). The CDR3 DNA is TGCAGTGGGGGGTCCGCCTACGAGCAGTACTTC. Residues: CSGGSAYEQYF.

This chain connects TRBV20-1 to TRBJ2-7; 7 bases map to TRBD2. Germline values: CDR1 DFQATT, CDR2 SNEGSKA (reference sequence). There are 15 residues in the CDR3. Germline trimming cut 7 bases from V and 2 bases from J; bases unmatched to any gene: 14. The CDR3 is CSGFPPAGPTYEQYF. CDR3 nucleotides: TGCAGTGGGTTCCCTCCAGCGGGACCAACCTACGAGCAGTACTTC.